This T cell receptor beta chain was recovered during a study of shared clonotypes between healthy human individuals. Study observations and caveats: Exclusively blood specimens were collected; tissue repertoires likely differ.

Trimming at V came to 2 bases and at J to 3 bases, leaving 12 bases not matched to a gene. This CDR3 comprises 17 residues. Germline CDR1 SGDLS, CDR2 YYNGEE. Healthy and HIV-negative, the adult donors had no recent acute infections or vaccinations. In the authors' workflow: ImmunoSEQ output held junction-only sequences without quality scores, so filtering differed. Libraries were prepared by immunoSEQ multiplex PCR; TCRdb keeps only in-frame clonotypes and omits some of them. The V and J calls and clone size are taken from that table; D and trimming were inferred from the DNA. The repertoire has 2 million to 3 million clones, 90% to 95% of them found once; the top ten carry 0.36%. As concerns this clone: Its antigen is not identified.

This clonotype was obtained from a young man in good health. Some clones in this sample may be carry-over from other donors' samples. What was sequenced was naive CD4+ T cells from PBMCs. The subset denotes: CD45RA+ positively selected. The chain employs TRBV9 and TRBJ2-5; TRBD1 aligns across 8 bases. This CDR3 is CASSVNHPLTGEETQYF. The CDR3 DNA sequence: TGTGCCAGCAGCGTCAACCACCCGTTGACAGGGGAAGAGACCCAGTACTTC.